A selection of T cell receptor beta chains follows, all from one sample in a study of blood T cell repertoires in COVID-19. Assay: immunoSEQ multiplex PCR; the TCRdb copy retains only in-frame clones and omits some. This sample has approximately 250,000 clones, with approximately 83% found just once. Sequenced material: peripheral blood. These receptors originate from a woman aged 50 to 65 with acute or convalescent COVID-19. CDR3s include the opening cysteine and the closing phenylalanine or tryptophan. D genes are given only for firm matches. For some rows the clone size is stated as once, few or many, or as a class when expanded; others skip it.

>TRBV6-2/TRBV6-3|TRBJ2-2|.|TRBD2
CASSYGQRGAGELFF
TGTGCCAGCAGTTACGGTCAGCGGGGTGCCGGGGAGCTGTTTTTT
>TRBV7-6|TRBJ1-6|.|.
CASSSGQPYNSPLHF
TGTGCCAGCAGCTCCGGACAGCCCTATAATTCACCCCTCCACTTT
>TRBV5-4|TRBJ2-7|.|TRBD1
CASSLDQGQGVEQYF
TGTGCCAGCAGCTTGGATCAGGGACAGGGGGTAGAGCAGTACTTC
>TRBV18|TRBJ2-7|.|TRBD1
CASSKGQGFDEQYF
TGTGCCAGCTCAAAGGGACAGGGATTCGACGAGCAGTACTTC
>TRBV7-9|TRBJ2-2|.|.
CASSQLDSGHTGELFF
TGTGCCAGCAGTCAACTGGATAGCGGACACACCGGGGAGCTGTTTTTT
>TRBV12-3/TRBV12-4|TRBJ2-5|few|TRBD1
CASSPDRGETQYF
TGTGCCAGCAGTCCCGACAGGGGTGAGACCCAGTACTTC
>TRBV4-1|TRBJ1-6|.|TRBD1
CASTPGQGGSPLHF
TGCGCCAGCACTCCGGGACAGGGAGGTTCACCCCTCCACTTT
>TRBV18|TRBJ1-1|.|.
CASSPRHRTDNTEAFF
TGTGCCAGCTCACCACGTCACAGGACAGATAACACTGAAGCTTTCTTT
>TRBV4-2|TRBJ2-2|once|.
CASSQDIGGPSTGELFF
TGTGCCAGCAGCCAAGATATAGGAGGGCCCAGCACCGGGGAGCTGTTTTTT
>TRBV27|TRBJ1-2|.|.
CASKINRVSNYGYTF
TGTGCCAGCAAAATCAACAGGGTATCTAACTATGGCTACACCTTC